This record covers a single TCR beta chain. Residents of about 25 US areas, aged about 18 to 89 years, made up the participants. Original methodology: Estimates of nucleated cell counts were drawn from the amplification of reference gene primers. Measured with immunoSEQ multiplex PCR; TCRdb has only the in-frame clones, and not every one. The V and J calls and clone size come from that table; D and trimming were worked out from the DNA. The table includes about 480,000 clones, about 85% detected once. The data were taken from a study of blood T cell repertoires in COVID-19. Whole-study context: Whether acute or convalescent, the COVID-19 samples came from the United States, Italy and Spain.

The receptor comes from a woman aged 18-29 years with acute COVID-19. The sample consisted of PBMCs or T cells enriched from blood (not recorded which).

In DNA, the CDR3 is TGTGCCAGCTCCCTCTGGGGGGTAAGCTCCTACGAGCAGTACTTC. Protein: CASSLWGVSSYEQYF. The chain is built from TRBV18 and TRBJ2-7; the D gene is possibly TRBD2 (6 bases). Per germline, CDR1 KGHSH and CDR2 LQKENI. V was trimmed by 6 bases and J by 0 bases, leaving 15 bases between them. This CDR3 comprises 15 residues.